This T cell receptor (beta chain) originates from a study of blood T cell repertoires in COVID-19 (TCRdb year 2020). General notes on the study: Samples from collaborators originated in the United States, Italy and Spain and spanned both the acute and convalescent phases of COVID-19. The material from the prospective study consisted of cDNA or gDNA derived from T cells, B-cell-depleted T cells, or PBMCs. The sample metadata nearly always contained a de-identified subject ID, COVID-19 status, age in years and sex. A freely available public database, intended as a resource for researchers studying the immune response to SARS-CoV-2, is where the repertoires were released. Where available, HLA class I and class II types were taken from metadata supplied by the sample provider and were not determined by assay-based typing. Deeply sampled blood TCRbeta repertoires from subjects exposed to, actively infected with, or recovered from COVID-19 were included in the dataset. The samples were drawn from two sources: the first 160 participants of the ongoing ImmuneRACE study, and over 950 subjects contributed by 6 global collaborators. What the study reported, not specific to this receptor: The quantity of clinical and demographic metadata differed by source and by participant and was supplied without curation.

The germline V gene sets CDR1 to SGHRS and CDR2 to YFSETQ. Spanning cysteine to phenylalanine, the CDR3 consists of 16 amino acids. The entry retains the CDR3 DNA only, 48 bases that are in frame from base 1. Germline trimming: 2 bases from V, 0 bases from J; junction bases outside gene matches: 5. One collaborating source in Seattle enrolled patients while the patients were actively infected and followed the patients over time throughout the course of disease. The collaborating institutions used their own protocols to collect whole blood in K2EDTA tubes. For TCRbeta analysis, collaborators shipped samples as frozen whole blood, isolated PBMCs, or DNA extracted from either of those sample types. TCRbeta CDR3 regions were amplified from genomic DNA by means of the immunoSEQ Assay, a bias-controlled multiplex PCR. Turning to the authors' computational methods: The number of nucleated cells in each sample was estimated from the amplification of reference gene primers within the assay. To quantify the absolute abundance of each unique TCRbeta CDR3 rearrangement, sequence reads were collapsed and filtered. For each sample, productive Simpson clonality was calculated as the square root of Simpson's diversity index over productive rearrangements. TCRdb stores this immuneACCESS table with in-frame sequences only. Part of the clones is absent; in the studies checked, under half of the shortfall reflects unresolved V genes, and no reason is known for the rest. Clone size and the V and J calls come from that table; the DNA yielded D and trimming. The sample table records nearly 300,000 clones; approximately 84% of these occur just once. More than 1.1% of the sample lies in the top ten.

About this clone: The antigen this receptor binds is unknown. Per-nucleotide qualities are absent, and no much larger clonotype sits a single base away.

Source material: peripheral blood. The sequence was collected from a human donor with COVID-19, enrolled during active disease. The donor label of this sample is uncertain. Recombination connected TRBV5-1 to TRBJ2-1; TRBD2 matches 7 bases in the middle. The DNA sequence follows: TGCGCCAGCAGCTTTAGACTAGCTAGCTCCTACAATGAGCAGTTCTTC. The resulting protein is CASSFRLASSYNEQFF.